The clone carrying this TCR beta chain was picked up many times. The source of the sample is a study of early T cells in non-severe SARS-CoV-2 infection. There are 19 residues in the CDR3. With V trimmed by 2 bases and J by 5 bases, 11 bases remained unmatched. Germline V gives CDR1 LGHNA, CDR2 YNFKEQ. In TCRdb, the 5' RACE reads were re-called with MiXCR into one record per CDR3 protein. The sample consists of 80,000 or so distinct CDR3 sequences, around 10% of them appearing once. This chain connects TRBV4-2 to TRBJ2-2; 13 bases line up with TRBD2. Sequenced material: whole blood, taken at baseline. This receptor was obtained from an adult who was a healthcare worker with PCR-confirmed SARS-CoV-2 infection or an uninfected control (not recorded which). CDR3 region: CASSQSTSGGAGRTGELFF. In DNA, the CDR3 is TGTGCCAGCAGCCAATCAACTAGCGGGGGGGCCGGCCGGACCGGGGAGCTGTTTTTT.